This TCR beta chain derives from a study of T cell clusters in autoimmune cytopenias. TRB was amplified by touch-down multiplex PCR, primer pools A and B combined. TCRdb derives one entry per CDR3 protein from the multiplex PCR reads, leaving out DNA. This table holds about 4,900 distinct CDR3 sequences. From germline, CDR1 is MNHEY and CDR2 SVGAGI. This CDR3 is 14 amino acids long. Some 38,000 genome equivalents of blood DNA were amplified for TRB. These same records also appear under a second study, on T cell repertoires in aging, cancer and after chemotherapy.

This TCR was recovered from a human donor in good health. The rearrangement uses TRBV6-5 and TRBJ2-7; TCRdb gives TRBD2 as the D gene, but with no DNA this cannot be confirmed. What was sequenced was peripheral blood. CDR3 loop: CASSYTREKTEQYF.